In this sample, the clone carrying this TCR beta chain turned up once. The table came from immunoSEQ multiplex PCR; TCRdb's copy has only in-frame clones and leaves some out. Here the sample spans tens of thousands of clones, roughly 92% being singletons. Germline V gives CDR1 MNHEY, CDR2 SMNVEV (reference sequence). This CDR3 comprises 18 residues. V was clipped by 2 bases and J by 3 bases; unmatched bases: 15. The source of the sample is a study of technical replicates of blood from a handful of donors. The source material was T cells isolated from PBMCs. The clonotype originates from a human donor in good health. The chain employs TRBV27 and TRBJ2-5; 7 bases are a match to TRBD1. The DNA for the CDR3 is TGTGCCAGCAGTTTAAGGGCAGGGACAGTTAGGGCGAAAGAGACCCAGTACTTC. Translating gives CASSLRAGTVRAKETQYF.